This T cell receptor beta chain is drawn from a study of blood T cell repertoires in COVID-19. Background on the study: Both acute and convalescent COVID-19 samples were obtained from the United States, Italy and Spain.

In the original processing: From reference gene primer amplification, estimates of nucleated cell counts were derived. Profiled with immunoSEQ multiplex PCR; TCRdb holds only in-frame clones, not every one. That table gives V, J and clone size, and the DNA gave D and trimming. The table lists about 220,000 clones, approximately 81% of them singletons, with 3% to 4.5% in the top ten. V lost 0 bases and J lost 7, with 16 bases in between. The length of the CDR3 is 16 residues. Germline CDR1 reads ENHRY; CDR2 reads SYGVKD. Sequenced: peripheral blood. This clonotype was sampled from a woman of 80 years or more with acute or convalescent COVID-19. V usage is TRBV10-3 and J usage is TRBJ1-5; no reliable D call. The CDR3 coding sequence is TGTGCCATCAGTGAGTCGAGAACGAGGCAAGACCAGCCCCAGCATTTT. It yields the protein CAISESRTRQDQPQHF.